This T cell receptor (beta chain) was documented in a study of beta chain features in type 1 diabetes (dated by TCRdb to about 2018). With respect to the entire study: No differences in mean age, gender distribution, total cell number or subset yield were found between patients and healthy donors. The study compared the TCRB repertoires of sorted circulating CD4+ T cell subsets in recently diagnosed type 1 diabetes patients with those in matched healthy donors. A total of 85 million to 110 million sorted cells were examined across all samples, and RNA yield correlated strongly with the number of cells per subset. Naive and central memory subsets were obtained from all 30 or so donors, but regulatory and stem cell-like memory subsets were isolated from only 8 patients and about 8 healthy donors. Broader findings and caveats from the paper: Only small numbers of individuals were included in the HLA sub-analyses, which left unresolved whether HLA type had any influence on TCRB rearrangement. Naive, central memory and regulatory TCRB repertoires appeared to be more alike among patients than among healthy donors. In all four CD4+ subsets, TCRB CDR3 length was moderately but significantly shorter in type 1 diabetes patients. At VDJ recombination sites, type 1 diabetes patients had fewer insertions and more deleted nucleotides, which implies abnormalities in thymic rearrangement. PCR may preferentially amplify shorter templates, but because patient and control samples were amplified and corrected together, any resulting skew would affect both groups equally. Because cDNA was sequenced instead of genomic DNA, highly expressing activated cells could be over-represented, though the groups showed no difference in activation or CD3 levels.

This clone was detected a few times. The clone's antigen remains unknown. No per-base quality is available; no much larger clone lies one base away. The cysteine opens and the phenylalanine closes a CDR3 of 13 amino acids. The only DNA kept is the CDR3, 39 bases in frame from the first base. According to the germline V gene, CDR1 reads SGHDN and CDR2 reads FVKESK. The junction shows trimming of 1 base on V and 9 bases on J, plus 10 bases between the germline ends. Each donor gave one peripheral blood draw, approximately 0.11 L on average, collected into heparinised tubes. Using a panel that included CD45RO, CCR7, CD25, CD127, CD95 and CD27, naive, central memory, regulatory and stem cell-like memory CD4+ T cells were sorted on a BD FACSAria II. Purity was above 95% for every sorted population. Right away, PBMCs were isolated by Lymphoprep density gradient centrifugation and were stained directly, with no culture step. So that batch effects would be minimized, each experiment stained and sorted samples in pairs, pairing one healthy donor with one patient.

The High Capacity cDNA Reverse Transcription Kit was used to reverse transcribe all of the isolated RNA, meaning that expressed TCRB transcripts were what got sequenced. Deep immunoSEQ sequencing was performed on naive, central memory and regulatory T cell samples, with an average of roughly 4 million total reads per sample. After sorted cells were lysed in RLT buffer, RNA was extracted with DNase-treated RNeasy Micro or Mini kits, with the choice depending on cell number. To prevent cross-contamination, every cell subset was processed on its own, while patient and healthy donor samples were processed together. Using the immunoSEQ multiplex PCR, TCRB sequences were amplified from cDNA into 87-bp fragments spanning the CDR3 region. Sequencing of the amplicons was performed on the Illumina HiSeq platform. The source study handled its data this way. Synthetic template baselines were used to correct PCR bias computationally, reads within Hamming distance 2 were collapsed together, and singletons that could not be merged were discarded. By aligning reads against IMGT, V, D and J genes, CDR3 length, and insertions or deletions at six rearrangement sites were assigned. Within each subset, clonotype counts were normalized to sorted cell number, after which true diversity and Gini coefficients were computed with the tcR R package. Repertoire sharing was quantified using the overlap coefficient calculated on TCRB nucleotide sequences. Out-of-frame TCRB sequences from naive cells were analyzed to stand in for the pre-selection repertoire. The immuneACCESS repertoire file appears here via TCRdb, limited to in-frame rearrangements. These files lack a portion of the clones; in checked studies, under half of the deficit traces to unresolved V genes, and the cause of the others is not known. Clone size and V and J calls were adopted from that table, with D and trimming inferred from the DNA. This sample holds about 340,000 clones; about 13% were observed only once. Together, the top ten hold 0.015% of the sample.

This TCR was sampled from a woman between 18 and 29 years old with type 1 diabetes. Recombination joined TRBV14 with TRBJ2-1, with the D gene call left open. Sequenced: naive CD4+ T cells from blood. The cell subset or site label here, explained by the study, means: true naive CD4+ T cells. The nucleotides read TGTGCCAGCAGCCAAGTAAATGCCGGTGAGCAGTTCTTC. Its translation is CASSQVNAGEQFF.